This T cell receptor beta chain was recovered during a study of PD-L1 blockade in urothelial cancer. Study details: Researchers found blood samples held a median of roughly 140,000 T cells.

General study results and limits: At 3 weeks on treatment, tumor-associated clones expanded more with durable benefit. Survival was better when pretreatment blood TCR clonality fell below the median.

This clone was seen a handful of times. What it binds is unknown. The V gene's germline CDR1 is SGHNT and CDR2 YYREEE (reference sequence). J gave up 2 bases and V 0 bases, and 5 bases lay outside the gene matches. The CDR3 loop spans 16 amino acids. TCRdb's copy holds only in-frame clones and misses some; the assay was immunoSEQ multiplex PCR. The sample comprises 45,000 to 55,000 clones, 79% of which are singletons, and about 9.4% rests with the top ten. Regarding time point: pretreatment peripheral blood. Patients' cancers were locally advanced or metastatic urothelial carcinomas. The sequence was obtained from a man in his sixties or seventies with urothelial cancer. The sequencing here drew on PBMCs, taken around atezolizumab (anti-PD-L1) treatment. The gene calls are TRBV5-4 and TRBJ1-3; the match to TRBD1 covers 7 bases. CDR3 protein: CASSLGAQGAGNTIYF. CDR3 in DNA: TGTGCCAGCAGCTTGGGGGCCCAGGGGGCTGGAAACACCATATATTTT.